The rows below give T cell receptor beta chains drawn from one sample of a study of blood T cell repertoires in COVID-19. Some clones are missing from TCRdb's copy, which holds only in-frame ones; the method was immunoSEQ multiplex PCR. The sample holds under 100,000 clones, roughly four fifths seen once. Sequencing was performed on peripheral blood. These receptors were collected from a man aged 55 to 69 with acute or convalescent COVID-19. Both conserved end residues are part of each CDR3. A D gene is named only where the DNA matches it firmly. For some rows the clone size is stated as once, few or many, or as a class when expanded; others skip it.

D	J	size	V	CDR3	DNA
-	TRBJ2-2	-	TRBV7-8	CASSSSYSARAGELFF	TGTGCCAGCAGCTCTAGCTATAGTGCGAGGGCCGGGGAGCTGTTTTTT
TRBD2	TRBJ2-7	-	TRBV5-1	CASSPLGGAQYEQYF	TGCGCCAGCAGCCCCCTCGGGGGGGCGCAGTACGAGCAGTACTTC
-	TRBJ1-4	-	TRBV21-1	CASSKVRGTNEKLFF	TGTGCCAGCAGCAAAGTAAGGGGAACTAATGAAAAACTGTTTTTT
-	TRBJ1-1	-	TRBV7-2	CASLEGSVNTEAFF	TGTGCCAGTCTGGAGGGGTCAGTGAACACTGAAGCTTTCTTT
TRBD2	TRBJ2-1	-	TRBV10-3	CAISESSGRRDEQFF	TGTGCCATCAGTGAATCCAGCGGGAGGAGGGATGAGCAGTTCTTC
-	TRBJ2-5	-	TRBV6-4	CASRQTYPVTQYF	TGTGCCAGCAGACAGACCTATCCAGTGACCCAGTACTTC
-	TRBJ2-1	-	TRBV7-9	CASSRREEQFF	TGTGCCAGCAGCCGTAGAGAAGAGCAGTTCTTC
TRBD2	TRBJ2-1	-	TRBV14	CASSQDTGLALYNEQFF	TGTGCCAGCAGCCAAGACACGGGACTAGCTCTCTACAATGAGCAGTTCTTC
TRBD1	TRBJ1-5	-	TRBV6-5	CASGQGYQPQHF	TGTGCCAGTGGACAGGGATATCAGCCCCAGCATTTT
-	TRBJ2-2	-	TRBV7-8	CASSLSGNTGELFF	TGTGCCAGCAGCTTATCGGGAAACACCGGGGAGCTGTTTTTT
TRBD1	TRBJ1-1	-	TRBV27	CASRIGTGDFNTEAFF	TGTGCCAGCAGAATAGGGACAGGGGATTTCAACACTGAAGCTTTCTTT
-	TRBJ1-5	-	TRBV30	CAYQKGPGPQHF	TGTGCCTACCAAAAGGGGCCCGGGCCCCAGCATTTT
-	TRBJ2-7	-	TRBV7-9	CASSPTGYEQYF	TGTGCCAGCAGCCCTACGGGATACGAGCAGTACTTC
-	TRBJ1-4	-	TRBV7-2	CASSLGGRGNEKLFF	TGTGCCAGCAGCTTAGGAGGCAGGGGCAATGAAAAACTGTTTTTT
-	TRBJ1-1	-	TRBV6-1	CASSEIAFGGTEAFF	TGTGCCAGCAGTGAAATAGCGTTCGGAGGCACTGAAGCTTTCTTT
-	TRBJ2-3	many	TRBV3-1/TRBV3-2	CASSQDRRRDTDTQYF	TGTGCCAGCAGCCAAGATCGGAGGCGAGACACAGATACGCAGTATTTT
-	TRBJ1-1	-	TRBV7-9	CASSLLQDTREAFF	TGTGCCAGCAGCTTATTACAGGACACCCGGGAGGCTTTCTTT
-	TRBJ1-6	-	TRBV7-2	CASSFTTGSPLHF	TGTGCCAGCAGCTTTACGACAGGTTCACCCCTCCACTTT
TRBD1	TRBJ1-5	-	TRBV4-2	CASSQEGTGLNQPQHF	TGTGCCAGCAGCCAAGAGGGGACAGGGTTAAATCAGCCCCAGCATTTT
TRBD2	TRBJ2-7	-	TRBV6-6	CASSMGEGKQYF	TGTGCCAGCAGCATGGGGGAGGGGAAGCAGTACTTC
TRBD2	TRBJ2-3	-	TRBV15	CATSRDRAGTTYDTQYF	TGTGCCACCAGCAGAGATCGAGCGGGAACTACTTATGATACGCAGTATTTT
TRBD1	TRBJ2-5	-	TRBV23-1	CASSHTGTGKETQYF	TGCGCCAGCAGTCATACCGGGACAGGGAAAGAGACCCAGTACTTC
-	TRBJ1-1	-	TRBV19	CASSRGRGSEAFF	TGTGCCAGTAGTAGGGGGCGGGGGTCTGAAGCTTTCTTT
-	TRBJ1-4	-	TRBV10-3	CAISASNGGEGGEKLFF	TGTGCCATCAGTGCCTCGAATGGTGGGGAAGGAGGCGAAAAACTGTTTTTT
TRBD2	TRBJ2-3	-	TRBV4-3	CASSQGGTSGRARDTQYF	TGCGCCAGCAGCCAAGGGGGAACTAGCGGGAGGGCGCGGGATACGCAGTATTTT
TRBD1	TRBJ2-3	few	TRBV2	CASSRGRGDTQYF	TGTGCCAGCAGCAGGGGGCGCGGGGATACGCAGTATTTT
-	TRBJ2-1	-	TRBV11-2	CASKRLALYNEQFF	TGTGCCAGCAAGCGGCTAGCGCTCTACAATGAGCAGTTCTTC
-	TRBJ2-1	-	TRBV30	CAWSVLGGLDNEQFF	TGTGCCTGGAGTGTTCTGGGGGGGCTCGACAATGAGCAGTTCTTC
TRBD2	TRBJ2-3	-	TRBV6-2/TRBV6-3	CASSYAGVSTDTQYF	TGTGCCAGCAGTTACGCGGGAGTGAGCACAGATACGCAGTATTTT
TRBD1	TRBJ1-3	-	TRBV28	CASRVPQGAAGNTIYF	TGTGCCAGCAGGGTCCCACAGGGGGCTGCTGGAAACACCATATATTTT
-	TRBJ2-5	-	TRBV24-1	CATSDLNGGKETQYF	TGTGCCACCAGTGATTTAAACGGCGGGAAAGAGACCCAGTACTTC
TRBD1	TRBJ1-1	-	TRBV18	CASSPRAGTGKNTEAFF	TGTGCCAGCTCACCTCGGGCTGGGACAGGCAAGAACACTGAAGCTTTCTTT
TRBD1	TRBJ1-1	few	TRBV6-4	CASRRAGTGVNTEAFF	TGTGCCAGCAGGCGTGCCGGGACAGGGGTAAACACTGAAGCTTTCTTT
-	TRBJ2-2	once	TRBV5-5	CASSRPLGTGELFF	TGTGCCAGCAGCCGCCCCCTAGGAACCGGGGAGCTGTTTTTT
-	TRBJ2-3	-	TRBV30	CAWSVQDTQYF	TGTGCCTGGAGTGTACAAGATACGCAGTATTTT
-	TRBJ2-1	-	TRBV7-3	CASSLSGGHYNEQFF	TGTGCCAGCAGCTTATCGGGGGGCCACTACAATGAGCAGTTCTTC
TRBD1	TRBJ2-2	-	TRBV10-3	CAISQQGARELFF	TGTGCCATCAGCCAACAGGGGGCGCGGGAGCTGTTTTTT
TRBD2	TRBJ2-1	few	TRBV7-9	CASSLGQRGYNEQFF	TGTGCCAGCAGCTTAGGACAGCGGGGTTACAATGAGCAGTTCTTC
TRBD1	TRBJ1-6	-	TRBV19	CASSLQGYNSPLHF	TGTGCCAGTAGCCTACAGGGGTATAATTCACCCCTCCACTTT
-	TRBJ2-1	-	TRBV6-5	CASGQGNNEQFF	TGTGCCAGCGGTCAGGGAAACAATGAGCAGTTCTTC
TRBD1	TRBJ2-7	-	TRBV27	CASKAAGGHEQYF	TGTGCCAGCAAGGCCGCAGGGGGCCACGAGCAGTACTTC
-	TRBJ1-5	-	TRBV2	CASSESQGYQPQHF	TGTGCCAGCAGTGAAAGCCAGGGGTATCAGCCCCAGCATTTT
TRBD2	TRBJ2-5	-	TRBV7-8	CASSLVLAGQETQYF	TGTGCCAGCAGCTTAGTACTAGCGGGGCAAGAGACCCAGTACTTC
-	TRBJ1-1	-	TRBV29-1	CSVSKPKGGMGTEAFF	TGCAGCGTTTCTAAGCCCAAAGGGGGAATGGGCACTGAAGCTTTCTTT
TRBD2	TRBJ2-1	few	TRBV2	CASGQGAGGNEQFF	TGTGCCAGCGGGCAGGGCGCGGGGGGGAATGAGCAGTTCTTC
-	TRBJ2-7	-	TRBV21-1	CASSGASGSRHYYEQYF	TGTGCCAGCAGCGGGGCTAGCGGGAGCCGCCACTACTACGAGCAGTACTTC
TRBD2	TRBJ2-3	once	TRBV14	CASRLAGGLGDTQYF	TGTGCCAGCAGACTAGCGGGGGGGCTTGGAGATACGCAGTATTTT
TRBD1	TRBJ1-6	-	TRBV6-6	CASSYMRQGDSPLHF	TGTGCCAGCAGTTACATGAGACAGGGTGATTCACCCCTCCACTTT
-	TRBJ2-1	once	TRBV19	CASSPRAGRLDEQFF	TGTGCCAGTAGTCCTAGGGCAGGGCGCTTGGATGAGCAGTTCTTC
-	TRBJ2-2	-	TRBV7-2	CASSLEGESVVAGELFF	TGTGCCAGCAGCTTAGAGGGGGAGTCAGTAGTAGCGGGGGAGCTGTTTTTT
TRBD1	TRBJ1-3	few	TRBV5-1	CASSVNGQGSGNTIYF	TGCGCCAGCAGCGTAAACGGACAGGGCTCTGGAAACACCATATATTTT
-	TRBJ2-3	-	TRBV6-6	CASRKGGSTDTQYF	TGTGCCAGCAGGAAAGGCGGTAGCACAGATACGCAGTATTTT
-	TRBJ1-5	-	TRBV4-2	CASSQGVGANQPQHF	TGTGCCAGCAGCCAAGGAGTAGGGGCTAATCAGCCCCAGCATTTT
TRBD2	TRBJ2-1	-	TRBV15	CATSYGLADNEQFF	TGTGCCACCAGCTACGGACTAGCGGACAATGAGCAGTTCTTC
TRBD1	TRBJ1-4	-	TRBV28	CASRQGTNEKLFF	TGTGCCAGCAGACAGGGGACTAATGAAAAACTGTTTTTT